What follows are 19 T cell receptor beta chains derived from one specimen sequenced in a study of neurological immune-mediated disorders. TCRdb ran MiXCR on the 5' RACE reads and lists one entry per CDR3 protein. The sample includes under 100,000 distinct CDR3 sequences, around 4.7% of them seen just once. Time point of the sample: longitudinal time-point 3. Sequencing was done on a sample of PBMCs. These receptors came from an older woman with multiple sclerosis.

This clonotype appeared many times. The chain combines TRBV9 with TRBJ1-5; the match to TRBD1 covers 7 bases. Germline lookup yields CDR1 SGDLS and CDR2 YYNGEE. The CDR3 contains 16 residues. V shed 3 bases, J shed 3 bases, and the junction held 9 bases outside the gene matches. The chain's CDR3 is CASSDPPGQTNQPQHF. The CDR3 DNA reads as TGTGCCAGCAGCGACCCACCGGGACAGACCAATCAGCCCCAGCATTTT.

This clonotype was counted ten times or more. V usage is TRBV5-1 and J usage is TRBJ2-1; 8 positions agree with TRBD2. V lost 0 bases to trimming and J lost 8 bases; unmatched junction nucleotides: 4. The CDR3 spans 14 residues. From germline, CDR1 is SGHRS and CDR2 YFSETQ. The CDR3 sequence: CASSLGLAWDEQFF. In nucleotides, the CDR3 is TGCGCCAGCAGCTTGGGACTAGCGTGGGATGAGCAGTTCTTC.

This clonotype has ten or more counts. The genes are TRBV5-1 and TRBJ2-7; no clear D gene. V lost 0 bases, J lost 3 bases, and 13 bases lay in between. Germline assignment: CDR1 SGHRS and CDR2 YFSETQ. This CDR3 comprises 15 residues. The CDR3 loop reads CASSLVGSSNYEQYF. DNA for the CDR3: TGCGCCAGCAGCTTGGTTGGCTCTTCCAACTACGAGCAGTACTTC.

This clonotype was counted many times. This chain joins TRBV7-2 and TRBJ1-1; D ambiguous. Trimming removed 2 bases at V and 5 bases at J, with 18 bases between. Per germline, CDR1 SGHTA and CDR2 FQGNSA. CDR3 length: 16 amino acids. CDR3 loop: CASSLTIGGIITEAFF. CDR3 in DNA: TGTGCCAGCAGCTTAACCATAGGAGGGATTATAACTGAAGCTTTCTTT.

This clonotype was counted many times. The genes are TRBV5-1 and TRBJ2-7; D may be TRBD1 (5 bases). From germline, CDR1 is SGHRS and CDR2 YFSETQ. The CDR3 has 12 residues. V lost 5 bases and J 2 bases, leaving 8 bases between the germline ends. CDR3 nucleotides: TGCGCCAGCAGTATGGACACCTACGAGCAGTACTTC. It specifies CASSMDTYEQYF.

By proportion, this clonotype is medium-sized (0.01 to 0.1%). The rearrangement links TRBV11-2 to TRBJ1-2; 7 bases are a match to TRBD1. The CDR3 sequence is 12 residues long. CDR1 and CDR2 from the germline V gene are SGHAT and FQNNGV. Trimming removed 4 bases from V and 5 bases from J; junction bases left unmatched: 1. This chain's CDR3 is CASSSTGYGYTF. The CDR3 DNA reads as TGTGCCAGCAGCTCGACAGGGTATGGCTACACCTTC.

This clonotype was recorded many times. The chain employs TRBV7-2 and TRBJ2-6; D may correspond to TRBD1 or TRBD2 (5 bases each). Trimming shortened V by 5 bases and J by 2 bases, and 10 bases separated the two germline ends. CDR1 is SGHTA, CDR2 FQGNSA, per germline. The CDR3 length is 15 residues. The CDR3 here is CASSRRGAGANVLTF. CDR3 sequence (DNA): TGTGCCAGCAGCCGTAGGGGAGCTGGGGCCAACGTCCTGACTTTC.

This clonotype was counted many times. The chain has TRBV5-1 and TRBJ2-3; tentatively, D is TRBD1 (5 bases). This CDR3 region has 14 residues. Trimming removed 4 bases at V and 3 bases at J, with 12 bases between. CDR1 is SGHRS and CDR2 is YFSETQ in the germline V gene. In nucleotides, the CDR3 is TGCGCCAGCAGCGAAGAGAAGGGGACAGATACGCAGTATTTT. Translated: CASSEEKGTDTQYF.

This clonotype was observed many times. The CDR3 is CAISGTENYGYTF. CDR3 nucleotides: TGTGCCATCAGCGGCACAGAGAACTATGGCTACACCTTC. This chain uses TRBV10-3 with TRBJ1-2, with unresolved D. The CDR3 consists of 13 residues. The V gene lost 6 bases and the J gene lost 2 bases, with 10 bases spanning the gap. Germline CDR1 ENHRY, CDR2 SYGVKD.

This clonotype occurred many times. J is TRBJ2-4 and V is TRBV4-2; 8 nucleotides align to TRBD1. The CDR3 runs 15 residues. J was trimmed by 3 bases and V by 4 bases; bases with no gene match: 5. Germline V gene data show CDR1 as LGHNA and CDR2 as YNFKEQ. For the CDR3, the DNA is TGTGCCAGCAGCCTAGGACAGGGCGGCAAAAACATTCAGTACTTC. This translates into CASSLGQGGKNIQYF.

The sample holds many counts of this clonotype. CDR3 bases: TGTGCCACCAGCAGACTAAAAGGTCAGGGAAACGTCCTGACTTTC. Translating it yields CATSRLKGQGNVLTF. V usage is TRBV15 and J usage is TRBJ2-6; D may be TRBD1 (5 bases). CDR3 length: 15 residues. CDR1 LNHNV and CDR2 YYDKDF come from the germline V gene (reference sequence). Deletions cut 2 bases from V and 10 bases from J, with 15 bases between.

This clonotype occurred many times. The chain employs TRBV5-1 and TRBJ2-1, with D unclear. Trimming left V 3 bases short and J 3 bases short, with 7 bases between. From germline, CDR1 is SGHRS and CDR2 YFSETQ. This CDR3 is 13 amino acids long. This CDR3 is CASSSHGYNEQFF. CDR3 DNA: TGCGCCAGCAGCTCCCACGGCTACAATGAGCAGTTCTTC.

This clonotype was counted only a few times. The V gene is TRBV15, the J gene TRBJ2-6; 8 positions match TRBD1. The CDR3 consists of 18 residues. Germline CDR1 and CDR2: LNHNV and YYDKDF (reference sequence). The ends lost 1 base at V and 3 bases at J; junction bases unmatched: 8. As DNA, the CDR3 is TGTGCCACCAGCAGAGTGGGGACAGGAACAAGTGGGGCCAACGTCCTGACTTTC. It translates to CATSRVGTGTSGANVLTF. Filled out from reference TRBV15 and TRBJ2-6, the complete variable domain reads DAMVIQNPRYQVTQFGKPVTLSCSQTLNHNVMYWYQQKSSQAPKLLFHYYDKDFNNEADTPDNFQSRRPNTSFCFLDIRSPGLGDTAMYLCATSRVGTGTSGANVLTFGAGSRLTVL.

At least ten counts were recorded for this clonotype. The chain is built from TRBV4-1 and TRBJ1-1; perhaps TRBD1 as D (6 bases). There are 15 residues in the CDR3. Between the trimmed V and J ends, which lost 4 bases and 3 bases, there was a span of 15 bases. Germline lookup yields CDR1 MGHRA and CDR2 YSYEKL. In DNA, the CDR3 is TGCGCCAGCAGCCCGCAGGGACACGGCGACACTGAAGCTTTCTTT. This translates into CASSPQGHGDTEAFF.

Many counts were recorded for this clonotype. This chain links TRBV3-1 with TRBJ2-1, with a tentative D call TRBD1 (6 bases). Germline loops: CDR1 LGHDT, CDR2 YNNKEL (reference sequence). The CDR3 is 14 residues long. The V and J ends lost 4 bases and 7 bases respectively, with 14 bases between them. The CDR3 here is CASSPPQGWNEQFF. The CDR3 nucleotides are TGTGCCAGCAGCCCCCCACAGGGCTGGAATGAGCAGTTCTTC.

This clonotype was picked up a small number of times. The CDR3 sequence: CAWSVQAYEQYF. The CDR3 region has the DNA TGTGCCTGGAGTGTGCAAGCCTACGAGCAGTACTTC. The J gene is TRBJ2-7, the V gene TRBV30; no reliable D call. CDR3 length equals 12 residues. Looked up from germline, CDR1 is GTSNPN and CDR2 is SVGIG (reference sequence). V was trimmed by 0 bases and J by 2 bases, leaving 5 bases between them.

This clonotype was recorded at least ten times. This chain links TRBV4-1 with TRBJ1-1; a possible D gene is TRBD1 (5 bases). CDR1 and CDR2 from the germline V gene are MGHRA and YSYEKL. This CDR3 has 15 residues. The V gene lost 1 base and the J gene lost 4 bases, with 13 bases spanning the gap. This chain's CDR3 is CASSQAPGLGTEAFF. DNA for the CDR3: TGCGCCAGCAGCCAAGCCCCGGGGCTTGGCACTGAAGCTTTCTTT.

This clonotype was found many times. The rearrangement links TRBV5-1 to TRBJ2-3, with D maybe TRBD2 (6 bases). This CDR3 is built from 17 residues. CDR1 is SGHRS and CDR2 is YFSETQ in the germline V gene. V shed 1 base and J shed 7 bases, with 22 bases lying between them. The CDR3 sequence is CASSLLTGGGAPNTQYF. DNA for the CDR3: TGCGCCAGCAGCTTGTTGACGGGTGGCGGGGCTCCAAATACGCAGTATTTT.

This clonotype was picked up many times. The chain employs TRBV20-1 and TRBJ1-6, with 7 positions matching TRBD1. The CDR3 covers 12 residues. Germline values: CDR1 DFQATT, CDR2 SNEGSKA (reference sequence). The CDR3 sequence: CSQGGRNSPLHF. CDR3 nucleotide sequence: TGCAGCCAAGGGGGCAGGAATTCACCCCTCCACTTT.